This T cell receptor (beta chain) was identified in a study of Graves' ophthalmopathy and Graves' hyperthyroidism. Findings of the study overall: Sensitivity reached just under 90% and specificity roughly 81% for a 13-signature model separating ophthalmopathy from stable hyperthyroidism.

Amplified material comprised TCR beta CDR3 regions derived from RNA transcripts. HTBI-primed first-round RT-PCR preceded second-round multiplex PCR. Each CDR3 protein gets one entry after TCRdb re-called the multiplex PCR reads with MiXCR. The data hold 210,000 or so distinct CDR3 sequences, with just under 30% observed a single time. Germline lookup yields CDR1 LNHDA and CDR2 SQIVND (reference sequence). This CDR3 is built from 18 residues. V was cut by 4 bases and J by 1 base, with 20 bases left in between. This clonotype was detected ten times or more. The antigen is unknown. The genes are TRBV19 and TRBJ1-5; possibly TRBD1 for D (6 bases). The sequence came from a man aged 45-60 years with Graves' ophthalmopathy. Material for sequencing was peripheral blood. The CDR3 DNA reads TGTGCCAGTAGTAGTCTCAACGACAGGATATCAAGCAATCAGCCCCAGCATTTT. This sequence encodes CASSSLNDRISSNQPQHF.